A selection of T cell receptor beta chains follows, all from one sample in a study of blood T cell repertoires in COVID-19. Data came from immunoSEQ multiplex PCR; TCRdb stores just in-frame clones and leaves some out. The sample consists of 140,000 to 150,000 clones, 65% to 85% of them appearing once. The sequenced material came from peripheral blood. Receptor source: a man between 60 and 70 years old with active or convalescent COVID-19. Each CDR3 is given without its conserved first and last residue.

cdr3_aa	j_call	v_call
ASRQTGAANTGELF	TRBJ2-2	TRBV25-1
SVANSGPGELF	TRBJ2-2	TRBV29-1
ASSHPTRSTDTQY	TRBJ2-3	TRBV14
ASSLRGSTGTDTQY	TRBJ2-3	TRBV19
ASSQGQGPPGELF	TRBJ2-2	TRBV4-2
ASSRTGVHEQF	TRBJ2-1	TRBV11-3
ASSSAGGQPQH	TRBJ1-5	TRBV12-3/TRBV12-4
ASSYAGGVNQPQH	TRBJ1-5	TRBV6-2/TRBV6-3
ASSVAGGSGSPRETQY	TRBJ2-5	TRBV9
ASSPGTSGHNEQF	TRBJ2-1	TRBV5-4
ASSEQQGSPEKLF	TRBJ1-4	TRBV9
ASSTHAWGGDYGYT	TRBJ1-2	TRBV11-2
ASGQEAGGSAQH	TRBJ1-5	TRBV2
ATSRGDRNTEAF	TRBJ1-1	TRBV15
ASGGGPYNEQF	TRBJ2-1	TRBV11-2
SVSKTGLRETQY	TRBJ2-5	TRBV29-1
ASSTGQGVYYGYT	TRBJ1-2	TRBV19
ASSRGLAVEQF	TRBJ2-1	TRBV19
ASSQGDSHTGELF	TRBJ2-2	TRBV4-2
ASSTSGWENEQF	TRBJ2-1	TRBV6-2/TRBV6-3
ASSPGRRDEQY	TRBJ2-7	TRBV5-6
ASSGTSGRVDEQY	TRBJ2-7	TRBV5-5
ASTSARDTEAF	TRBJ1-1	TRBV19
ASSPRDISYEQY	TRBJ2-7	TRBV25-1
ASSQRQGTDTQY	TRBJ2-3	TRBV3-1/TRBV3-2
ASSPATGGGYT	TRBJ1-2	TRBV28
ASSVGRANEKLF	TRBJ1-4	TRBV9
ASSLDLMGQGNIQY	TRBJ2-4	TRBV5-4
SVERPLGT	TRBJ1-2	TRBV29-1
ASSYRTGYNEQF	TRBJ2-1	TRBV6-2/TRBV6-3
ASMRGAFGNTIY	TRBJ1-3	TRBV6-5
ASSSRTSGFSTDTQY	TRBJ2-3	TRBV6-2/TRBV6-3
SVEVFDRVLEAF	TRBJ1-1	TRBV29-1
ASSLVVGRGINEQY	TRBJ2-7	TRBV7-9
ASSTRDSLNYGYT	TRBJ1-2	TRBV7-9
ASSFQGEDTQY	TRBJ2-3	TRBV5-5
ASSAVRAVYNEQF	TRBJ2-1	TRBV11-3
ASSSPSGGTDTQY	TRBJ2-3	TRBV7-6
ASSPRGSFGYT	TRBJ1-2	TRBV4-1
ASSLTWLEQY	TRBJ2-7	TRBV7-9
ASSVGNSLFNQPQH	TRBJ1-5	TRBV2
ASNGPGQGTYEQY	TRBJ2-7	TRBV28
ASSPGTGDLDQPQH	TRBJ1-5	TRBV7-2
ATTEGVRGEQY	TRBJ2-7	TRBV15
ASSSERESTSTDTQY	TRBJ2-3	TRBV19
ASSPRGGNTEAF	TRBJ1-1	TRBV5-4
ASRTNKRTGSYEQY	TRBJ2-7	TRBV28
SVAGMAYNEQF	TRBJ2-1	TRBV29-1
ASSHGRGPEPSAGELF	TRBJ2-2	TRBV4-1
ASSLTSTSGRGEQF	TRBJ2-1	TRBV7-3
ASSSLAGLSYEQY	TRBJ2-7	TRBV7-9
ATSEGLSYNEQF	TRBJ2-1	TRBV24-1
ASRRWTGVTGELF	TRBJ2-2	TRBV7-6
ASSPRTGVDEQY	TRBJ2-7	TRBV9
ASSQGQGDGYT	TRBJ1-2	TRBV7-3
ASSFSRGATGYT	TRBJ1-2	TRBV27
ASSRGTVEKLF	TRBJ1-4	TRBV18
AISVQGNEQF	TRBJ2-1	TRBV10-3
ASSQTGSSYEQY	TRBJ2-7	TRBV28
ASSEVPARVAQPQH	TRBJ1-5	TRBV6-1